One and the same sample provided the 28 T cell receptor beta chains below, sequenced in a study of T cells after posttransplantation cyclophosphamide. Only in-frame clones appear in the TCRdb table, and some are missing; sequencing was by immunoSEQ multiplex PCR. The sample includes about 11,000 clones, approximately 89% of them seen just once. Treatment was busulfan-fludarabine conditioning, a marrow graft, and cyclophosphamide on days +3 and +4. The sample consisted of CD4+ T cells sorted from PBMCs, taken after allogeneic stem cell transplant with posttransplant cyclophosphamide. Receptor source: a male patient aged 25-45 years who received an allogeneic stem cell transplant from a related donor, was CMV-positive, and had acute GVHD only. T cells may partly derive from the graft donor.

This clone was observed a handful of times. CDR3 protein: CASSAGTALRETQYF. The CDR3 nucleotides read TGTGCCAGCAGTGCCGGGACAGCTCTCCGGGAGACCCAGTACTTC. The V and J genes are TRBV6-1 and TRBJ2-5; 7 bases line up with TRBD1. Losses at the gene ends were 4 bases for V and 5 bases for J; bases not matched to a gene: 10. Germline loops: CDR1 MNHNS, CDR2 SASEGT. The CDR3 length is 15 residues.

V usage is TRBV4-3 and J usage is TRBJ2-5; 9 bases agree with TRBD2. This CDR3 has 16 amino acids. Trimming removed 3 bases from V and 5 bases from J; junction bases left unmatched: 10. The V gene's germline CDR1 is LGHNA and CDR2 YSLEER. Written as DNA, the CDR3 is TGCGCCAGCAGCCAGGCGCGGGGGGGCCTTAGGGAGACCCAGTACTTC. Translated, it gives CASSQARGGLRETQYF.

J is TRBJ1-1 and V is TRBV19; D unresolved. This CDR3 is 14 amino acids long. CDR1 is LNHDA and CDR2 is SQIVND in the germline V gene (reference sequence). V lost 8 bases and J 0 bases, leaving 13 bases between the germline ends. The CDR3 DNA follows: TGTGCCAGTGCCTGGACTGGAATGAACACTGAAGCTTTCTTT. Protein product: CASAWTGMNTEAFF.

This clone was detected only once. The sample carries other DNA sequences with the same CDR3. The rearrangement uses TRBV27 and TRBJ1-6; TRBD1 agrees at 10 bases. This CDR3 comprises 19 residues. Germline V gene sequence: CDR1 MNHEY, CDR2 SMNVEV (reference sequence). With 3 bases clipped from V and 1 base from J, the junction kept 9 bases outside the gene matches. The CDR3 spells CASSLSGQGKSSYNSPLHF. The CDR3 coding sequence is TGTGCCAGCAGTTTGTCGGGACAGGGGAAGTCATCCTATAATTCACCCCTCCACTTT.

This chain links TRBV29-1 with TRBJ2-5, with D tentatively TRBD1 (6 bases). V was clipped by 0 bases and J by 4 bases, with 18 bases between them. Germline V lookup: CDR1 SQVTM, CDR2 ANQGSEA. The length of the CDR3 is 16 residues. The CDR3 here is CSVEDPQSRGGETQYF. In nucleotides, the CDR3 is TGCAGCGTTGAAGACCCTCAAAGCCGAGGGGGAGAGACCCAGTACTTC.

The rearrangement uses TRBV2 and TRBJ2-2; 12 positions match TRBD2. Trimming at V came to 7 bases and at J to 5 bases, leaving 8 bases not matched to a gene. The germline V gene encodes CDR1 SNHLY and CDR2 FYNNEI. CDR3 size: 16 residues. For the CDR3, the DNA is TGTGCCAGCATCCGGAGACTAGCGGGGGAGACCGGGGAGCTGTTTTTT. Translating gives CASIRRLAGETGELFF.

In DNA, the CDR3 is TGTGCCAGCAGCCTCCGGGACAGGGCCAATTCACCCCTCCACTTT. It translates to CASSLRDRANSPLHF. The chain links TRBV9 to TRBJ1-6; TRBD1 matches at 9 bases. The V gene end was trimmed by 4 bases and the J gene end by 7 bases; junction bases not matched to a gene: 6. The V gene's germline CDR1 is SGDLS and CDR2 YYNGEE. The length of the CDR3 is 15 residues.

V usage is TRBV5-5 and J usage is TRBJ2-2, with D possibly TRBD1 on 5 matching bases. V lost 2 bases and J 0 bases, leaving 11 bases between the germline ends. The CDR3 runs to 16 residues. CDR1 SGHKS and CDR2 YYEKEE come from the germline V gene (reference sequence). The chain's CDR3 is CASSFYQGTNTGELFF. CDR3 in DNA: TGTGCCAGCAGCTTTTATCAGGGCACGAACACCGGGGAGCTGTTTTTT.

The CDR3, as DNA: TGTGCCAGCAGCCCGCAGCGGGGGCACCCAGGCGAGCAGTTCTTC. It translates to CASSPQRGHPGEQFF. The V gene is TRBV7-2, the J gene TRBJ2-1; 8 bases line up with TRBD2. CDR1 and CDR2 (germline): SGHTA, FQGNSA. The CDR3 runs to 15 residues. Losses at the gene ends were 5 bases for V and 10 bases for J; bases not matched to a gene: 13.

The V gene is TRBV11-2, the J gene TRBJ2-2; D gene ambiguous. Germline V CDR1 and CDR2: SGHAT, FQNNGV. The CDR3 totals 14 residues. Trimming cost V 4 bases and J 7 bases, with 13 bases left between them. In DNA form, the CDR3 reads TGTGCCAGCAGCTCTCATCTATCTGGCGGGGAGCTGTTTTTT. Translated: CASSSHLSGGELFF.

This clone was found a few times. The V gene is TRBV5-1, the J gene TRBJ2-1, with 10 bases lining up with TRBD2. With 0 bases clipped from V and 6 bases from J, the junction kept 0 bases outside the gene matches. Per the germline V gene, CDR1 is SGHRS and CDR2 is YFSETQ. The CDR3 loop spans 14 amino acids. The CDR3 protein is CASSLGTSGNEQFF. The DNA of the CDR3 is TGCGCCAGCAGCTTGGGGACTAGCGGCAATGAGCAGTTCTTC.

The chain employs TRBV7-9 and TRBJ2-7; D may be TRBD2 (6 bases). Germline loops: CDR1 SEHNR, CDR2 FQNEAQ (reference sequence). This CDR3 spans 14 amino acids. V lost 3 bases and J lost 0, with 9 bases in between. CDR3 sequence reads: CASSFLGSSYEQYF. DNA of the CDR3: TGTGCCAGCAGCTTCCTCGGGAGCTCCTACGAGCAGTACTTC.

The chain recombines TRBV2 with TRBJ1-2; D possibly corresponds to TRBD1 (6 bases). V was pared by 4 bases and J by 0 bases, with 15 bases between. Germline V gene data show CDR1 as SNHLY and CDR2 as FYNNEI. This CDR3 contains 16 residues. As DNA, the CDR3 is TGTGCCAGCAGTGTCGTGGCAGGGGCGGCTAACTATGGCTACACCTTC. It translates to CASSVVAGAANYGYTF.

The rearrangement joins TRBV9 to TRBJ2-3, with 14 bases aligning to TRBD2. The CDR3 covers 16 residues. The germline V gene encodes CDR1 SGDLS and CDR2 YYNGEE. V shed 4 bases, J shed 4 bases, and the junction held 5 bases outside the gene matches. CDR3 in amino acids: CASSPGTSGGSDTQYF. CDR3 sequence (DNA): TGTGCCAGCAGCCCAGGGACTAGCGGGGGATCAGATACGCAGTATTTT.

The CDR3 here is CASSLDQVNTEAFF. In DNA, the CDR3 is TGTGCCAGCAGCTTAGACCAGGTGAACACTGAAGCTTTCTTT. The rearrangement links TRBV7-2 to TRBJ1-1; D not resolved. The germline gives CDR1 SGHTA, CDR2 FQGNSA. V was trimmed by 1 base and J by 0 bases, leaving 6 bases between them. The CDR3 totals 14 residues.

The V and J genes are TRBV7-2 and TRBJ1-3, with a tentative D call TRBD1 (5 bases). This CDR3 spans 14 amino acids. Per germline, CDR1 SGHTA and CDR2 FQGNSA. The V and J ends lost 2 bases and 6 bases respectively, with 11 bases between them. CDR3 residues: CASSLPGRVNTIYF. CDR3 DNA sequence: TGTGCCAGCAGCTTACCGGGCAGGGTAAACACCATATATTTT.

This chain links TRBV2 with TRBJ2-3; perhaps TRBD1 as D (6 bases). CDR1 SNHLY and CDR2 FYNNEI come from the germline V gene. V was cut by 8 bases and J by 3 bases, with 18 bases left in between. The CDR3 runs to 15 residues. Here the CDR3 DNA reads TGTGCCAGCCCTCGAACAGGGATTAAAACAGATACGCAGTATTTT. Its translation is CASPRTGIKTDTQYF. The whole variable domain, filled in from reference TRBV2 and TRBJ2-3, reads EPEVTQTPSHQVTQMGQEVILRCVPISNHLYFYWYRQILGQKVEFLVSFYNNEISEKSEIFDDQFSVERPDGSNFTLKIRSTKLEDSAMYFCASPRTGIKTDTQYFGPGTRLTVL.

J is TRBJ2-1 and V is TRBV28; TRBD2 matches at 8 bases. There are 15 residues in the CDR3. V trimming: 5 bases; J trimming: 4 bases; junction bases outside the gene matches: 7. CDR1 is MDHEN and CDR2 is SYDVKM in the germline V gene. The CDR3 DNA sequence: TGTGCCAGCAGTGCCTTTAGCGGGGAATACAATGAGCAGTTCTTC. This sequence encodes CASSAFSGEYNEQFF.

The chain employs TRBV19 and TRBJ2-7; TRBD2 aligns across 14 bases. The V and J ends lost 5 bases and 4 bases, in that order; junction bases with no gene match: 4. The CDR3 totals 15 residues. Germline loops: CDR1 LNHDA, CDR2 SQIVND (reference sequence). The CDR3 is CASSGGTSGGYEQYF. The CDR3 bases are TGTGCCAGTAGTGGTGGGACTAGCGGGGGATACGAGCAGTACTTC. Together with reference TRBV19 and TRBJ2-7, the CDR3 gives the full variable domain: DGGITQSPKYLFRKEGQNVTLSCEQNLNHDAMYWYRQDPGQGLRLIYYSQIVNDFQKGDIAEGYSVSREKKESFPLTVTSAQKNPTAFYLCASSGGTSGGYEQYFGPGTRLTVT.

The rearrangement uses TRBV30 and TRBJ1-4; D remains unclear. The CDR3 is made up of 11 amino acids. V lost 4 bases and J 5 bases, leaving 5 bases between the germline ends. Germline CDR1 is GTSNPN and CDR2 is SVGIG (reference sequence). The CDR3 DNA reads TGTGCCTGGATAGCCAATGAAAAACTGTTTTTT. It is translated as CAWIANEKLFF.

The V gene is TRBV7-8, the J gene TRBJ1-5; 8 bases are shared with TRBD1. CDR1 and CDR2 from the germline V gene are SGHVS and FQNEAQ. V shed 5 bases, J shed 0 bases, and the junction held 6 bases outside the gene matches. This CDR3 comprises 16 residues. The CDR3: CASSLGTGHSNQPQHF. The CDR3 coding sequence is TGTGCCAGCAGCCTCGGGACAGGACATAGCAATCAGCCCCAGCATTTT.

V and J are TRBV18 and TRBJ2-7, with D possibly TRBD1 on 5 matching bases. Germline V gene sequence: CDR1 KGHSH, CDR2 LQKENI. The V end was cut by 3 bases, the J end by 3 bases, with 9 bases between. This CDR3 region has 13 residues. CDR3 nucleotide sequence: TGTGCCAGCTCACCGTCAGGGAACTACGAGCAGTACTTC. This sequence encodes CASSPSGNYEQYF. Full variable domain (outside the CDR3, taken from reference TRBV18 and TRBJ2-7): NAGVMQNPRHLVRRRGQEARLRCSPMKGHSHVYWYRQLPEEGLKFMVYLQKENIIDESGMPKERFSAEFPKEGPSILRIQQVVRGDSAAYFCASSPSGNYEQYFGPGTRLTVT.

The gene calls are TRBV19 and TRBJ2-1, with 8 bases matching TRBD1. V lost 4 bases, J lost 8 bases, and 10 bases stayed unmatched. This CDR3 region has 15 residues. CDR1 and CDR2 (germline): LNHDA, SQIVND (reference sequence). CDR3 residues: CASSTTGGLLYEQFF. The CDR3 DNA is TGTGCCAGTAGTACTACAGGGGGGTTGTTGTATGAGCAGTTCTTC.

CDR3 residues: CASIEQNTRNTIYF. The CDR3, as DNA: TGTGCCAGCATAGAACAGAATACCAGAAACACCATATATTTT. The chain recombines TRBV28 with TRBJ1-3; D gene ambiguous. The germline CDR1 and CDR2 sequences are MDHEN and SYDVKM. V lost 7 bases and J 5 bases, leaving 15 bases between the germline ends. This CDR3 region has 14 residues.

The chain employs TRBV7-6 and TRBJ2-7, with D possibly being TRBD2 (6 bases). V was trimmed by 5 bases and J by 6 bases, leaving 14 bases between them. Germline loops: CDR1 SGHVS, CDR2 FNYEAQ. The CDR3 is 13 residues long. The CDR3 DNA sequence: TGTGCCAGCAGCCCGGTGGTCGGGGGCGAGCAGTACTTC. Protein product: CASSPVVGGEQYF.

The chain recombines TRBV5-4 with TRBJ1-4; 8 bases are shared with TRBD1. The CDR3 length is 14 residues. The ends lost 4 bases at V and 6 bases at J; junction bases unmatched: 5. Germline assignment: CDR1 SGHNT and CDR2 YYREEE (reference sequence). The CDR3 nucleotides are TGTGCCAGCAGCCATGACAGGGGCGATGAAAAACTGTTTTTT. Protein: CASSHDRGDEKLFF.

In DNA form, the CDR3 reads TGCGCCAGCAGTCAAGAGGGACTAACTTGCTATGGCTACACCTTC. Translating gives CASSQEGLTCYGYTF. The rearrangement uses TRBV23-1 and TRBJ1-2, with D possibly being TRBD1 (5 bases). TRBV23-1 is assigned to the ORF class and has an uncertain function. Trimming left V 2 bases short and J 4 bases short, with 14 bases between. The CDR3 is 15 amino acids.

The chain joins TRBV7-9 to TRBJ2-2; the match to TRBD2 covers 11 bases. Germline V gene lookup returns CDR1 SEHNR and CDR2 FQNEAQ (reference sequence). Germline trimming cut 5 bases from V and 7 bases from J; bases unmatched to any gene: 6. The CDR3 contains 15 residues. Here the CDR3 DNA reads TGTGCCAGCAGCCAGACTAGCGGGGCGCTCGGGGAGCTGTTTTTT. Translated: CASSQTSGALGELFF.